Listed below are T cell receptor beta chains from one sample, sequenced in a study of cytomegalovirus exposure and HLA in healthy donors. Only in-frame clones appear in the TCRdb table, and some are missing; sequencing was by immunoSEQ multiplex PCR. The top ten hold approximately 1.9% of the sample, which has 150,000 to 200,000 clones, 84% seen once. Sequenced: PBMCs. The source is a man aged 18 to 30 in good health and CMV-seronegative. CDR3s include the opening cysteine and the closing phenylalanine or tryptophan. The D gene is left open where the match is weak. Clone size is shown for a subset of rows, as once, few, many or a class of expanded clone.

J gene,V gene,clone size,D gene,CDR3 DNA,CDR3 protein
TRBJ2-7,TRBV7-2,-,TRBD1,TGTGCCAGCAGCTCCGGACAGGACTCCTACGAGCAGTACTTC,CASSSGQDSYEQYF
TRBJ2-1,TRBV7-9,-,TRBD2,TGTTCCAGCAGCTTACCTCCCTGGGCTAGCGGAGCTTACAATGAGCAGTTCTTC,CSSSLPPWASGAYNEQFF
TRBJ2-1,TRBV27,-,TRBD2,TGTGCCAGCAGTTTTTTACTAGCGGACTCCTACAATGAGCAGTTCTTC,CASSFLLADSYNEQFF
TRBJ2-1,TRBV7-3,-,-,TGTGCCAGCAGCTTAAGCGGGGCGGATAGCTACAATGAGCAGTTCTTC,CASSLSGADSYNEQFF
TRBJ1-1,TRBV27,-,-,TGTGCCAGCAGTTTTGACAGAAAGAACACTGAAGCTTTCTTT,CASSFDRKNTEAFF
TRBJ1-1,TRBV5-1,-,-,TGCGCCAGCAGCCAGGGCTCAGGGGTCACTGAAGCTTTCTTT,CASSQGSGVTEAFF
TRBJ2-5,TRBV19,-,TRBD1,TGTGCCAGTAGTATAGAAGGGACAGGGGGCCAAGAGACCCAGTACTTC,CASSIEGTGGQETQYF
TRBJ2-6,TRBV7-2,once,-,TGTGCCACGTCCCGAGCCTACAGCTCTGGGGCCAACGTCCTGACTTTC,CATSRAYSSGANVLTF
TRBJ1-2,TRBV7-8,-,TRBD1,TGTGCCAGCAGCGAAGGGACAGGGGGCTATCATGGCTACACCTTC,CASSEGTGGYHGYTF
TRBJ2-1,TRBV5-1,-,-,TGCGCCAGCAGCGCGGGGGCCAAGGGCAATGAGCAGTTCTTC,CASSAGAKGNEQFF
TRBJ1-2,TRBV4-1,-,-,TGCGCCAGCAGCCAAGGTGAGGACAGCAAGCGGACTGGCTATGGCTACACCTTC,CASSQGEDSKRTGYGYTF
TRBJ2-2,TRBV27,-,-,TGTGCCAGCAGCCCCTTCTCGGACAGAGCGAACACCGGGGAGCTGTTTTTT,CASSPFSDRANTGELFF
TRBJ2-7,TRBV6-5,-,TRBD2,TGTGCCAGCAGCACGGGCGGACCCCGGGGGGGGGAGCAGTACTTC,CASSTGGPRGGEQYF
TRBJ2-5,TRBV18,-,-,TGTGCCAGCTCACCCAGCCCCGGCCCGCGGGAGACCCAGTACTTC,CASSPSPGPRETQYF
TRBJ2-3,TRBV2,-,-,TGTGCCAGGGGGAACAGGGGCACAGATACGCAGTATTTT,CARGNRGTDTQYF
TRBJ1-4,TRBV16,-,TRBD1,TGTGCCAGCAGCCAATCGTCGGACAGGGGTCAAAATGAAAAACTGTTTTTT,CASSQSSDRGQNEKLFF
TRBJ2-5,TRBV5-1,-,-,TGCGCCAGCAGCTTAGGGCCGGGGGACCAAGAGACCCAGTACTTC,CASSLGPGDQETQYF
TRBJ1-5,TRBV19,-,-,TGTGCCAGTAATCCCATAGACAATAGCAATCAGCCCCAGCATTTT,CASNPIDNSNQPQHF
TRBJ2-2,TRBV5-1,-,TRBD2,TGCGCCAGCAGCTCGGGACTAGCGAACACCGGGGAGCTGTTTTTT,CASSSGLANTGELFF
TRBJ1-5,TRBV10-1,-,-,TGCGCCAGCAGTGAGTATAGAATCAATCAGCCCCAGCATTTT,CASSEYRINQPQHF
TRBJ1-1,TRBV4-3,-,-,TGCGCCAGCAGCCAAGATCTTGGTGTACAGATGAACACTGAAGCTTTCTTT,CASSQDLGVQMNTEAFF
TRBJ2-3,TRBV6-4,-,-,TGTGCCAGCAGCCCGGGGGGCGGGAGCACAGATACGCAGTATTTT,CASSPGGGSTDTQYF
TRBJ2-5,TRBV5-1,-,TRBD2,TGCGCCAGCAGCTTGGATAGCGGGGGGGCCCTGGAGACCCAGTACTTC,CASSLDSGGALETQYF
TRBJ2-7,TRBV6-1,few,TRBD2,TGTGCCAGCAGTTCTAGCGGGGGGTCCTACGAGCAGTACTTC,CASSSSGGSYEQYF
TRBJ1-1,TRBV18,-,-,TGTGCCAGCTCACCCCCGGGAGGCATAGTCTTGGAAGCTTTCTTT,CASSPPGGIVLEAFF
TRBJ2-3,TRBV7-7,-,-,TGTGCCAGCAGCGTGGACAGCTACACAGATACGCAGTATTTT,CASSVDSYTDTQYF
TRBJ2-7,TRBV6-1,-,TRBD2,TGTGCCAGCAGTGGCCCGGGGGAGGGGAGCGGGGTCGAGCAGTACTTC,CASSGPGEGSGVEQYF
TRBJ1-1,TRBV11-3,-,-,TGTGCCAGCAGCTTAGGGAGGACTGAAGCTTTCTTT,CASSLGRTEAFF
TRBJ2-7,TRBV10-3,few,-,TGTGCCATCAACGGAGGCGAGGACGAGCAGTACTTC,CAINGGEDEQYF
TRBJ1-6,TRBV5-1,few,-,TGCGCCAGCAGCTATAAGGAAACAAGGGGGAATTCACCCCTCCACTTT,CASSYKETRGNSPLHF
TRBJ1-2,TRBV7-9,-,-,TGTGCCAGCTCCCCCCGGGCCAGGGAAGGGGACTATGGCTACACCTTC,CASSPRAREGDYGYTF
TRBJ2-7,TRBV11-2,once,-,TGTGCCAGCAGCTTAGGAGGGACACCCTACGAGCAGTACTTC,CASSLGGTPYEQYF
TRBJ1-2,TRBV6-6,-,TRBD1,TGTGCCAGCAGTTACGGCCACGGGACAGGGCATGGCTACACCTTC,CASSYGHGTGHGYTF
TRBJ1-6,TRBV14,-,-,TGTGCCAGCAGCCAAGTGGGGGCTTCACCCCTCCACTTT,CASSQVGASPLHF
TRBJ1-2,TRBV5-1,-,TRBD1,TGCGCCAGCAGCCTTGGACAGGCGACCTATGGCTACACCTTC,CASSLGQATYGYTF
TRBJ2-1,TRBV9,-,TRBD1,TGTGCCAGCAGGCCTGACGTGGGGACAGGGGACTACAATGAGCAGTTCTTC,CASRPDVGTGDYNEQFF
TRBJ2-2,TRBV7-3,-,-,TGTGCCAGCAGGCTAAATGGGGGGTACACCGGGGAGCTGTTTTTT,CASRLNGGYTGELFF
TRBJ1-4,TRBV28,-,-,TGTGCCAGCACCCTAGCCGTTTATGAAAAACTGTTTTTT,CASTLAVYEKLFF
TRBJ1-2,TRBV6-4,-,-,TGTGCCAGCAGTGACTCATCGGGGGGTCGTTATGGCTACACCTTC,CASSDSSGGRYGYTF